These T cell receptor beta chains were read from a single sample in a study of shared clonotypes between healthy human individuals. The repertoire was sequenced with immunoSEQ multiplex PCR; TCRdb's copy has only in-frame clones and lacks some. Altogether approximately 640,000 clones are present, roughly 87% being singletons, with the ten largest covering 30% to 40%. Input material: memory CD8+ T cells from PBMCs. Source of these receptors: a man aged 18-30 years in good health. Some clones in this sample may be carry-over from other donors' samples. The CDR3 runs from the conserved cysteine through the conserved F or W. Fields, in order: D gene, J gene, CDR3 length, V gene, clone size, CDR3 protein, CDR3 DNA. A D gene is named only where the DNA matches it firmly. Only some rows state a clone size, as once, few, many or a class for expanded clones.

>TRBD2|TRBJ2-5|16|TRBV6-4|.
CASRSGTSGYQETQYF
TGTGCCAGCAGATCCGGGACTAGCGGGTACCAAGAGACCCAGTACTTC
>TRBD1|TRBJ2-1|18|TRBV14|once
CASSLNIPRDRNYNEQFF
TGTGCCAGCAGCCTCAACATCCCCCGGGACAGGAACTACAATGAGCAGTTCTTC
>TRBD1|TRBJ1-1|15|TRBV10-3|.
CAISNLTGGGPIAFF
TGTGCCATCTCCAATCTTACAGGGGGCGGGCCGATTGCTTTCTTT
>.|TRBJ1-1|14|TRBV10-2|once
CASSATYPGTEAFF
TGCGCCAGCAGCGCTACCTATCCGGGGACTGAAGCTTTCTTT
>TRBD2|TRBJ2-1|19|TRBV27|once
CASIPYKALVREGAHEQFF
TGTGCCAGCATCCCTTATAAGGCCCTAGTGCGGGAGGGTGCTCATGAGCAGTTCTTC
>.|TRBJ1-1|14|TRBV13|few
CASSLGRVGTEAFF
TGTGCCAGCAGCTTAGGCAGGGTGGGCACTGAAGCTTTCTTT
>TRBD1|TRBJ1-2|13|TRBV11-2|few
CASRARQGFENTF
TGTGCCAGCAGAGCGAGACAGGGTTTTGAGAACACCTTC
>.|TRBJ1-2|15|TRBV6-6|.
CASSYSRGLDYGYTF
TGTGCCAGCAGTTACTCGAGGGGCCTGGACTATGGCTACACCTTC
>.|TRBJ1-2|15|TRBV19|.
CASSTQPDSSYGYTF
TGTGCCAGTAGTACCCAACCGGACAGTTCCTATGGCTACACCTTC
>.|TRBJ2-5|13|TRBV28|.
CASAPGAEETQYF
TGTGCCAGCGCCCCTGGTGCGGAAGAGACCCAGTACTTC
>TRBD2|TRBJ2-1|17|TRBV11-2|.
CASSLALAGGRADPTFF
TGTGCCAGCAGCTTAGCACTAGCGGGAGGACGCGCGGACCCCACGTTCTTC
>TRBD2|TRBJ2-3|18|TRBV10-1|once
CASIRTSGIRFAADTQYF
TGCGCCAGCATACGGACTAGCGGGATTCGGTTTGCGGCAGATACGCAGTATTTT
>.|TRBJ2-2|15|TRBV9|once
CASSVVGGLTGELFF
TGTGCCAGCAGCGTAGTAGGGGGACTCACCGGGGAGCTGTTTTTT
>.|TRBJ2-1|15|TRBV5-1|.
CASSPGQGTYNEQFF
TGCGCCAGCAGCCCGGGCCAGGGGACCTACAATGAGCAGTTCTTC
>.|TRBJ1-1|13|TRBV5-4|.
CASSLGENTEAFF
TGTGCCAGCAGCTTGGGGGAGAACACTGAAGCTTTCTTT
>TRBD2|TRBJ2-7|11|TRBV5-4|.
CASSWGGEQYF
TGTGCCAGCAGCTGGGGGGGCGAGCAGTACTTC
>.|TRBJ1-2|15|TRBV5-6|.
CASSLVSGAAYGYTF
TGTGCCAGCAGCTTGGTTTCCGGGGCGGCCTATGGCTACACCTTC
>.|TRBJ2-3|17|TRBV5-1|.
CASSQNEGLYSTDTQYF
TGCGCCAGCAGCCAAAATGAGGGGTTGTATAGCACAGATACGCAGTATTTT
>.|TRBJ2-1|19|TRBV7-2|.
CASSLGSNFVSPPYNEQFF
TGTGCCAGCAGCTTAGGGTCTAATTTCGTCTCCCCCCCTTACAATGAGCAGTTCTTC
>.|TRBJ1-3|14|TRBV6-5|.
CASSARVGGNTIYF
TGTGCCAGCAGCGCTCGGGTGGGTGGAAACACCATATATTTT
>TRBD1|TRBJ2-7|14|TRBV11-3|once
CASSPRQGTYEQYF
TGTGCCAGCAGCCCCCGACAGGGGACCTACGAGCAGTACTTC
>TRBD1|TRBJ1-2|12|TRBV2|.
CASGDSGYGYTF
TGTGCCAGCGGGGACAGCGGCTATGGCTACACCTTC
>.|TRBJ1-4|14|TRBV19|.
CATADMGLDEKLFF
TGTGCCACCGCCGATATGGGGTTAGACGAAAAACTGTTTTTT
>.|TRBJ2-1|12|TRBV4-1|.
CASSQMGDEQFF
TGCGCCAGCAGCCAGATGGGGGATGAGCAGTTCTTC
>TRBD1|TRBJ1-2|14|TRBV27|.
CASSLTGGGYGYTF
TGTGCCAGCAGTTTGACAGGGGGCGGCTATGGCTACACCTTC
>TRBD1|TRBJ1-2|20|TRBV2|.
CASSDPGQGYLLGSNYGYTF
TGTGCCAGCAGTGACCCGGGACAGGGGTATCTCTTAGGCTCTAACTATGGCTACACCTTC
>.|TRBJ1-2|12|TRBV12-1|.
CASSSYWPGYTF
TGTGCCAGCAGCTCCTACTGGCCGGGCTACACCTTC
>TRBD1|TRBJ1-5|14|TRBV5-5|.
CASSPGQQNQPQHF
TGTGCCAGCAGCCCGGGACAGCAGAATCAGCCCCAGCATTTT
>.|TRBJ1-5|17|TRBV7-9|.
CASSPHPSGVEHQPQHF
TGTGCCAGCAGCCCCCACCCTAGCGGGGTCGAACATCAGCCCCAGCATTTT
>.|TRBJ2-7|12|TRBV28|.
CASSHKGDEQYF
TGTGCCAGCAGTCACAAGGGAGACGAGCAGTACTTC
>.|TRBJ2-7|16|TRBV5-1|.
CASSLDHAPSGYEQYF
TGCGCCAGCAGCTTGGATCATGCACCATCGGGCTACGAGCAGTACTTC
>TRBD2|TRBJ2-1|16|TRBV4-2|once
CASSQESGTFLNEQFF
TGTGCCAGCAGCCAAGAAAGCGGGACCTTTCTCAATGAGCAGTTCTTC
>.|TRBJ2-7|14|TRBV7-9|.
CASSLSGLNYEQYF
TGTGCCAGCAGCTTAAGCGGCCTAAACTACGAGCAGTACTTC
>TRBD2|TRBJ2-1|17|TRBV9|.
CASSPTGTSGRLGEQFF
TGTGCCAGCAGCCCCACCGGGACTAGCGGGAGGTTAGGTGAGCAGTTCTTC
>.|TRBJ2-7|13|TRBV4-1|.
CASSQVPPYEQYF
TGCGCCAGCAGCCAAGTCCCCCCCTACGAGCAGTACTTC
>.|TRBJ1-5|15|TRBV19|.
CASSHLWGGNQPQHF
TGTGCCAGTAGCCACCTTTGGGGCGGGAATCAGCCCCAGCATTTT
>.|TRBJ1-4|17|TRBV6-1|.
CASSDFIVAATNEKLFF
TGTGCCAGCAGTGATTTTATTGTGGCAGCAACTAATGAAAAACTGTTTTTT
>TRBD2|TRBJ2-2|16|TRBV7-8|.
CASSPTRRGITGELFF
TGTGCCAGCAGCCCGACGAGGCGGGGGATCACCGGGGAGCTGTTTTTT
>TRBD2|TRBJ2-7|14|TRBV10-3|.
CAISGTSGRLEQYF
TGTGCCATCAGTGGGACTAGCGGGAGGTTAGAGCAGTACTTC
>.|TRBJ2-1|13|TRBV25-1|.
CASSLSGIQEQFF
TGTGCCAGCAGTCTCTCCGGAATTCAGGAGCAGTTCTTC
>.|TRBJ1-2|14|TRBV5-6|.
CASSLALWEAGYTF
TGTGCCAGCAGCTTGGCTCTTTGGGAGGCAGGCTACACCTTC